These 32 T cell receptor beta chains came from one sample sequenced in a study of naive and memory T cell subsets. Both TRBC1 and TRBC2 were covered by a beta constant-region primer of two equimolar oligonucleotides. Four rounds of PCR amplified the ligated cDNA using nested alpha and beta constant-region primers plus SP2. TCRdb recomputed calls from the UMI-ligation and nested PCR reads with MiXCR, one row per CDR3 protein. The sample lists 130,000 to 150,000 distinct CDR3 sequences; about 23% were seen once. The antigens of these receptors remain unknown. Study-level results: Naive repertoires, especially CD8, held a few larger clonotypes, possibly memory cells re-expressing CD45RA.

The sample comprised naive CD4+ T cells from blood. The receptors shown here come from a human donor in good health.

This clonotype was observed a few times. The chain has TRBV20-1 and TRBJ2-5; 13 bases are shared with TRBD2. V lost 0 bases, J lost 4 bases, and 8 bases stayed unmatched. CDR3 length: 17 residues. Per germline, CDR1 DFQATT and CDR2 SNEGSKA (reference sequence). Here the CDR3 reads CSARDFTSGRAGETQYF. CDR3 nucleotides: TGCAGTGCTAGAGATTTCACTAGCGGGAGGGCCGGAGAGACCCAGTACTTC.

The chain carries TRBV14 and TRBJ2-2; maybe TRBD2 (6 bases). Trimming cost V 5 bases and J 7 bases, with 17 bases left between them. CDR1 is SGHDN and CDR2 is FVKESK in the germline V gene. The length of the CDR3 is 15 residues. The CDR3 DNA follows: TGTGCCAGCAGCGGAAGACTAGATCTGCACGGGGAGCTGTTTTTT. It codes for CASSGRLDLHGELFF.

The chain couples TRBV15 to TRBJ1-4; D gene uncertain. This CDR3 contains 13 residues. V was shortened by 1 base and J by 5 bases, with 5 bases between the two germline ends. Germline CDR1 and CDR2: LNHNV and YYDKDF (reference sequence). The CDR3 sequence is CATSRVQNEKLFF. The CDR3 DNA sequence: TGTGCCACCAGCAGAGTCCAAAATGAAAAACTGTTTTTT. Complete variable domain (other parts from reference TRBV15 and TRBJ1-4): DAMVIQNPRYQVTQFGKPVTLSCSQTLNHNVMYWYQQKSSQAPKLLFHYYDKDFNNEADTPDNFQSRRPNTSFCFLDIRSPGLGDTAMYLCATSRVQNEKLFFGSGTQLSVL.

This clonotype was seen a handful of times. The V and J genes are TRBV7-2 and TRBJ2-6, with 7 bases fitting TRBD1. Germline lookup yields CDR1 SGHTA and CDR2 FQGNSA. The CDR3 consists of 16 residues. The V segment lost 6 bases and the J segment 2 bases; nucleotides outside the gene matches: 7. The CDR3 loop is CASRQGGSPGANVLTF. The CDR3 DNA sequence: TGTGCCAGCAGGCAAGGGGGCTCCCCTGGGGCCAACGTCCTGACTTTC.

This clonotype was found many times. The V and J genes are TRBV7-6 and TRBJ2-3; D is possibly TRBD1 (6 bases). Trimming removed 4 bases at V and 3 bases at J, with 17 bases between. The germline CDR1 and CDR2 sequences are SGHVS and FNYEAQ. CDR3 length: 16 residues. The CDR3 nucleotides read TGTGCCAGCAGCTCACAGGATGGGACACCGACAGATACGCAGTATTTT. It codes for CASSSQDGTPTDTQYF.

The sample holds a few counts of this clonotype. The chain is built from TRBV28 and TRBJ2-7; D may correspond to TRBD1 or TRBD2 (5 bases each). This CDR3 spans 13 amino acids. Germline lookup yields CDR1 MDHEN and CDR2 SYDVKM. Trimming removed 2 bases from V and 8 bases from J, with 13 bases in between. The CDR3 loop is CASSLGTWEKQYF. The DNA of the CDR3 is TGTGCCAGCAGTTTAGGGACGTGGGAAAAGCAGTACTTC.

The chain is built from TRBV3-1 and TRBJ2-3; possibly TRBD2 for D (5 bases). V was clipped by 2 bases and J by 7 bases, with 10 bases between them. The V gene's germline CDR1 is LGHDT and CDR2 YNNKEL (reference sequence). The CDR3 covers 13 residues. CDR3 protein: CASSQIRGNTQYF. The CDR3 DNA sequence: TGTGCCAGCAGCCAAATCCGGGGAAATACGCAGTATTTT.

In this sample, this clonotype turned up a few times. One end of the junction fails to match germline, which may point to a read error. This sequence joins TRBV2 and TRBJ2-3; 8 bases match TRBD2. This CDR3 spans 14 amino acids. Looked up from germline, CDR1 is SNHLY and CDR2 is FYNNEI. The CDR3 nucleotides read TGTGCCAGCAGGGAAGCGGGAGTCCAAGATACGCAGTATTTT. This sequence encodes CASREAGVQDTQYF.

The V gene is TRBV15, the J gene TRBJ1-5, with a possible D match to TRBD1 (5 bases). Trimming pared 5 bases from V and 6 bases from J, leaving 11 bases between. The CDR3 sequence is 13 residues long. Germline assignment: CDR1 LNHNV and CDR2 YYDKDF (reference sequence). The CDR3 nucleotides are TGTGCCACCAGCCAGGGACCGGTTCAGCCCCAGCATTTT. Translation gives CATSQGPVQPQHF.

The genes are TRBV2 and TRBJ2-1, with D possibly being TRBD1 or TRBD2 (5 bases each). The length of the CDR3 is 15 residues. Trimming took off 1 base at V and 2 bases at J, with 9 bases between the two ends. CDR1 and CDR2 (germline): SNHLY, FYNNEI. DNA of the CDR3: TGTGCCAGCAGTGAAGTAACGGGACCCTACAATGAGCAGTTCTTC. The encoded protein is CASSEVTGPYNEQFF.

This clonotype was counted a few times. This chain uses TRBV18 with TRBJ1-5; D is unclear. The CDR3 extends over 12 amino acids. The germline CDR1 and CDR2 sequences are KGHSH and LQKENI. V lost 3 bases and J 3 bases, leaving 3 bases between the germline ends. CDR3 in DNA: TGTGCCAGCTCACCCGACAATCAGCCCCAGCATTTT. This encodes CASSPDNQPQHF.

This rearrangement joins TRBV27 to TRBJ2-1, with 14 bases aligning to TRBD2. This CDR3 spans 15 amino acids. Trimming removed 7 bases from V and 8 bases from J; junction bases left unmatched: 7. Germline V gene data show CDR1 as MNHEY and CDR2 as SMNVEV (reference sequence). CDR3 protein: CASTRGLAGAHEQFF. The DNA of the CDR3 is TGTGCCAGCACCAGGGGACTAGCGGGAGCCCATGAGCAGTTCTTC.

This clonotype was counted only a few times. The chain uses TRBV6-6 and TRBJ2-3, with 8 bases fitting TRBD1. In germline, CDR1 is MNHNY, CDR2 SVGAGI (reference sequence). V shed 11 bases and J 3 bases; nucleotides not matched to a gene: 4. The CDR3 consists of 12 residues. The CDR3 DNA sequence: TGTGCCGGACAGGGCGGTACAGATACGCAGTATTTT. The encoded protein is CAGQGGTDTQYF.

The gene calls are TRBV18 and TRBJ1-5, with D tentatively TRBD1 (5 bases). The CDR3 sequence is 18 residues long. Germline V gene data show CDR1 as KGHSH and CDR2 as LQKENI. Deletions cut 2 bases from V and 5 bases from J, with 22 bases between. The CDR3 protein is CASSPTPPPGATYQPQHF. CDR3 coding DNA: TGTGCCAGCTCACCAACCCCCCCGCCCGGGGCGACATATCAGCCCCAGCATTTT.

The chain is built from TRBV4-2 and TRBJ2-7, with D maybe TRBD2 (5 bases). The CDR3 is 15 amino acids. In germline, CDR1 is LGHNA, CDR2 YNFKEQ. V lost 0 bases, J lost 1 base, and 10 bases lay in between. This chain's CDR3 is CASSQDTSFSYEQYF. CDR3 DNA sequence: TGTGCCAGCAGCCAAGATACTAGTTTTTCCTACGAGCAGTACTTC.

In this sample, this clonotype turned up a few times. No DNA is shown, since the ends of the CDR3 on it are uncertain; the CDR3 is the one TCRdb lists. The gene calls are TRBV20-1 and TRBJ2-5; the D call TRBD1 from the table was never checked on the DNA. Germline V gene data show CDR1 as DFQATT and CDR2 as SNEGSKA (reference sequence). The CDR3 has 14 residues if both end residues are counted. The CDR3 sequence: CSAWGRGSKRGKYF.

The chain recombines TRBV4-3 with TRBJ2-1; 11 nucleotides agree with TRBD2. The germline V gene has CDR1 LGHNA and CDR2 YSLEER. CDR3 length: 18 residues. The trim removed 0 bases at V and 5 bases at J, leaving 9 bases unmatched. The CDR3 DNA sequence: TGCGCCAGCAGCCAAGATCTTCCCGGACTAGCGGGCAACAATGAGCAGTTCTTC. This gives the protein CASSQDLPGLAGNNEQFF.

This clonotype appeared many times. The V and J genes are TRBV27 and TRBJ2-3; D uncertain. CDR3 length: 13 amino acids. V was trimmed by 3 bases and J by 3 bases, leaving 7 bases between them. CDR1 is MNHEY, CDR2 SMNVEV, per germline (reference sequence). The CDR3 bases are TGTGCCAGCAGTTTGCGTAGGACAGATACGCAGTATTTT. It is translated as CASSLRRTDTQYF.

The DNA of the CDR3 is TGTGCCAGCAGCCCCGCCATGTTCCTAATCTACGAGCAGTACTTC. Translation gives CASSPAMFLIYEQYF. The chain carries TRBV11-2 and TRBJ2-7; D is ambiguous. The CDR3 spans 15 residues. The germline gives CDR1 SGHAT, CDR2 FQNNGV. V was cut by 5 bases and J by 3 bases, with 17 bases left in between.

CDR3 region: CASRGPRAQFYEQYF. CDR3 nucleotides: TGTGCCAGCAGGGGCCCGCGGGCCCAGTTCTACGAGCAGTACTTC. The chain has TRBV2 and TRBJ2-7; maybe TRBD2 (5 bases). The CDR3 is 15 residues long. V lost 6 bases to trimming and J lost 3 bases, with 18 bases between them. The germline CDR1 and CDR2 sequences are SNHLY and FYNNEI.

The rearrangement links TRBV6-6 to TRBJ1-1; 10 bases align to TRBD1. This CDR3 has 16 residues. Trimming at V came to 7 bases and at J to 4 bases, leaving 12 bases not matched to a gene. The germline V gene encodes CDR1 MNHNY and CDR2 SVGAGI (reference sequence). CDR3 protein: CASTSPGTGASTEAFF. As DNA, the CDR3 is TGTGCCAGCACCTCTCCCGGGACAGGGGCTAGCACTGAAGCTTTCTTT.

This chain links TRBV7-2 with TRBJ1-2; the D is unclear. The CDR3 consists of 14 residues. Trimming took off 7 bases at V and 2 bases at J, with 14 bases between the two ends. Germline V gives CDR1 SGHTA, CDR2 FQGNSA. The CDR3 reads CASTHGGSNYGYTF. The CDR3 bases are TGTGCCAGCACCCACGGAGGAAGCAACTATGGCTACACCTTC.

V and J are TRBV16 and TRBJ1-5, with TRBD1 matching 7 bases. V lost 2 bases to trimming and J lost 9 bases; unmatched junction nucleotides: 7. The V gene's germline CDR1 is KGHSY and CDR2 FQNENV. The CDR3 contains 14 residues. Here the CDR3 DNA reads TGTGCCAGCAGCCAAGGACAGGTTGGGACGCCCCAGCATTTT. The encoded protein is CASSQGQVGTPQHF.

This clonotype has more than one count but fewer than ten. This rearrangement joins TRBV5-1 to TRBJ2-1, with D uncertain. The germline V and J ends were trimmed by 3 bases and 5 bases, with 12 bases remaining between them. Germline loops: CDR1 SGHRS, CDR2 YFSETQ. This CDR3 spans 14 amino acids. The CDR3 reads CASSSRSPDNEQFF. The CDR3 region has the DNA TGCGCCAGCAGCTCCCGGTCCCCTGACAATGAGCAGTTCTTC.

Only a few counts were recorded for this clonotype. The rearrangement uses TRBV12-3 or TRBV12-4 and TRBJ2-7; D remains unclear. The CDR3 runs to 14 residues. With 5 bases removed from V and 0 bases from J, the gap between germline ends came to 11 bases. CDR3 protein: CASSPMGRSYEQYF. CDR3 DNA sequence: TGTGCCAGCAGTCCAATGGGCCGCTCCTACGAGCAGTACTTC.

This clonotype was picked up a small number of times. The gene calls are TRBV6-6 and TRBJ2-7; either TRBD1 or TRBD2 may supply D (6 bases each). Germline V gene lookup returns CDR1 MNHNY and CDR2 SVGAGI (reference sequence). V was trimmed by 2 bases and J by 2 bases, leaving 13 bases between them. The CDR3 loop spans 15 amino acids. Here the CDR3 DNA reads TGTGCCAGCAGTTACCTGGGGGGCGCGGCCTACGAGCAGTACTTC. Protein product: CASSYLGGAAYEQYF.

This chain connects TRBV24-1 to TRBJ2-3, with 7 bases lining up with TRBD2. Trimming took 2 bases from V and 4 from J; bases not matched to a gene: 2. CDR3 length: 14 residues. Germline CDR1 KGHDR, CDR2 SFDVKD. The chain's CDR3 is CATSDSLAADTQYF. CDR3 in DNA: TGTGCCACCAGTGATTCGCTAGCGGCAGATACGCAGTATTTT.

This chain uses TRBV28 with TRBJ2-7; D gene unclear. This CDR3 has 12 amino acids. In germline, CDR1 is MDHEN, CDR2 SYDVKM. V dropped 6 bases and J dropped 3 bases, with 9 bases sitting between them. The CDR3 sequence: CASSLLDYEQYF. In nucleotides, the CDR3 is TGTGCCAGCAGCTTACTTGACTACGAGCAGTACTTC.

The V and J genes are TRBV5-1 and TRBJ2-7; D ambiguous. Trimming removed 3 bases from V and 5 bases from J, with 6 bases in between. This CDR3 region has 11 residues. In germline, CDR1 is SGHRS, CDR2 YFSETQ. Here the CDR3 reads CASSSLDEQYF. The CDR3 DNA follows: TGCGCCAGCAGCTCTTTGGACGAGCAGTACTTC.

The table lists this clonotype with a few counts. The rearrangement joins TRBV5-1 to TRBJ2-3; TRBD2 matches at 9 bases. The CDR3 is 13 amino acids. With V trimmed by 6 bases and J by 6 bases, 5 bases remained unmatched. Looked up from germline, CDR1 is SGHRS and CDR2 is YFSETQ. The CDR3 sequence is CASNSGRMDTQYF. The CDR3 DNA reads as TGCGCCAGCAATAGCGGGAGAATGGATACGCAGTATTTT.

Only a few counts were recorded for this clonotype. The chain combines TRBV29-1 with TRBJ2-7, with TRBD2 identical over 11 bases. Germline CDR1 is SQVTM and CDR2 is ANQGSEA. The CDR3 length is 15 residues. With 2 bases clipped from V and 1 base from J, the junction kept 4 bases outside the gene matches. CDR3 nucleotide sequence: TGCAGCGTTGAATCGCTAGCGGGAGGATCCTACGAGCAGTACTTC. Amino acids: CSVESLAGGSYEQYF.

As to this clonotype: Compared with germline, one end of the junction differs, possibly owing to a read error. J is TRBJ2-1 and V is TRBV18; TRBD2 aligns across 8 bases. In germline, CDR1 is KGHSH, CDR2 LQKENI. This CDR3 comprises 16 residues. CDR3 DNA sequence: TGTGTCAGCTCACCACCCGGGACTAGAGGCTTGGGTGAGCAGTTCTTC. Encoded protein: CVSSPPGTRGLGEQFF.